This note documents a single T cell receptor beta chain sequence. The antigen is not known. These data originate in a study of T cells in Graves' hyperthyroidism and ophthalmopathy. Overall study findings and caveats: Among clonotypes expanded in thyroid above 0.001, most were also found in blood.

Authors of the study amplified TCR beta CDR3 regions from RNA transcripts. First-round RT-PCR targeting the TCR CDR3 was performed with the HTBI primer set. TCRdb reprocessed the multiplex PCR reads with MiXCR, giving one entry per CDR3 protein. The sample carries 550,000 to 800,000 distinct CDR3 sequences, around 15% recorded once. From germline, CDR1 is LGHDT and CDR2 YNNKEL (reference sequence). CDR3 size: 14 residues. Trimming pared 0 bases from V and 9 bases from J, leaving 12 bases between. The sequence derives from a man aged 18 to 29 with Graves' hyperthyroidism. The chain employs TRBV3-1 and TRBJ2-1; D gene ambiguous. Sequencing was performed on blood. Here the CDR3 reads CASSQEYSLGEQFF. The CDR3 nucleotides are TGTGCCAGCAGCCAAGAGTACAGCCTGGGTGAGCAGTTCTTC.